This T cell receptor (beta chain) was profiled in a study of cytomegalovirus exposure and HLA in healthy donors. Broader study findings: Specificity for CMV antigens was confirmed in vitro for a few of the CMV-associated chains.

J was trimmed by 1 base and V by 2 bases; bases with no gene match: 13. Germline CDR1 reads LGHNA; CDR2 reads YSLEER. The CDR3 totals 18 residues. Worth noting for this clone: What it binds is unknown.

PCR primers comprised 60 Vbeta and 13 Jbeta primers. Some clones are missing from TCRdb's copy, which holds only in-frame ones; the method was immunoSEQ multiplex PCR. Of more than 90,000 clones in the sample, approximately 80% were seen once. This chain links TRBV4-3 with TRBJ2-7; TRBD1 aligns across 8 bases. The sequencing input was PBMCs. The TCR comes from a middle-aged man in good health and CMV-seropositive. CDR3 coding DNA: TGCGCCAGCAGCCAACAAATTTCGGGACAGGACTTATCCTACGAGCAGTACTTC. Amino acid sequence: CASSQQISGQDLSYEQYF.